This note documents a single TCR beta chain sequence. The antigen is not known. This specimen belongs to a study of T cells expressing NK-cell markers. The study's findings and limits: A handful of donors likewise had their CD3+CD56-NKG2C+ fraction led by these clonotypes.

The CDR3 covers 12 residues. Germline V gene sequence: CDR1 SQVTM, CDR2 ANQGSEA. UMIs were included in TCR beta cDNA generated by 5'RACE template switching. After re-calling the 5' RACE reads, TCRdb lists one entry per CDR3 protein, DNA absent. This sample's clone table lists some 450,000 distinct CDR3 sequences. The receptor comes from a woman between 18 and 70 years old in good health. Sequencing was performed on blood T cells: a sorted CD56 or NKG2C T cell subset, CD4+ or CD8+ T cells, or bulk PBMC T cells (not recorded which). The chain has TRBV29-1 and TRBJ2-7; TCRdb indicates TRBD1, and absent DNA this call remains unverified. CDR3 in amino acids: CSVEGLGGEQYF.